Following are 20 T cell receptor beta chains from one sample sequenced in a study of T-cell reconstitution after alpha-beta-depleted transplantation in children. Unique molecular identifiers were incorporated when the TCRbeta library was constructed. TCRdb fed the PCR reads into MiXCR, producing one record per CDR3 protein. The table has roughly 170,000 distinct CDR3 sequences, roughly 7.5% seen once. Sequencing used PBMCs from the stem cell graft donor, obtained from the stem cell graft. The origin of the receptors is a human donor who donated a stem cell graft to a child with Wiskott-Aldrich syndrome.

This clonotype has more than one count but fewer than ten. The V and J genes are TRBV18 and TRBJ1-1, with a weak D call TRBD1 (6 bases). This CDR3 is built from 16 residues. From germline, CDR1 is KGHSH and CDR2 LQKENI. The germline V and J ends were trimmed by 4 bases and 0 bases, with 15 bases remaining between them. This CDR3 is CASSLTRDTVNTEAFF. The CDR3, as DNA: TGTGCCAGCTCACTGACTCGGGACACGGTGAACACTGAAGCTTTCTTT.

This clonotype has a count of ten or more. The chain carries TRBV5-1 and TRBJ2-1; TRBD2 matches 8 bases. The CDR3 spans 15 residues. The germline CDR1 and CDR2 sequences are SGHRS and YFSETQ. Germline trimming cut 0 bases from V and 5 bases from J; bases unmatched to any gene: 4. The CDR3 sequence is CASSLVAGGDNEQFF. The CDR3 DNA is TGCGCCAGCAGCTTGGTTGCGGGAGGAGACAATGAGCAGTTCTTC.

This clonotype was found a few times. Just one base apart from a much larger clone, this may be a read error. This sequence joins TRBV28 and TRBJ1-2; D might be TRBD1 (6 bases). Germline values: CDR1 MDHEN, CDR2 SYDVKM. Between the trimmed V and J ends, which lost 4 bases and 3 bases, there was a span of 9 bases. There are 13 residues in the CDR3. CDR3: CASSSGQHYGYTF. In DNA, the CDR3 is TGTGCCAGCAGTTCCGGACAGCACTATGGCTACACCTTC.

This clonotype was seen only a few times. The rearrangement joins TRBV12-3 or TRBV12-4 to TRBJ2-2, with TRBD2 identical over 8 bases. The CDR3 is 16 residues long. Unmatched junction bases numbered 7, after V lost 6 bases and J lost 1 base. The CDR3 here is CASSTPSGQNTGELFF. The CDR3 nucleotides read TGTGCCAGCAGCACCCCTAGCGGGCAGAACACCGGGGAGCTGTTTTTT.

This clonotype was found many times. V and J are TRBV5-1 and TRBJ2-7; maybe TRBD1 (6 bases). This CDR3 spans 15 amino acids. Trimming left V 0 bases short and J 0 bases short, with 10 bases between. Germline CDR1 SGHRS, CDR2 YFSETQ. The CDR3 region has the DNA TGCGCCAGCAGCTTGGAAGGGACACTCTCCTACGAGCAGTACTTC. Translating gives CASSLEGTLSYEQYF.

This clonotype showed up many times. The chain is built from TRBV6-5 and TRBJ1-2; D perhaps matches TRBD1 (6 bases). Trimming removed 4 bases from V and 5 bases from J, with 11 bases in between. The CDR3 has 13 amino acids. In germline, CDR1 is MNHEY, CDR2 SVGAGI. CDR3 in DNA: TGTGCCAGCAGTTTCATAGGGGGATATGGCTACACCTTC. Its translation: CASSFIGGYGYTF.

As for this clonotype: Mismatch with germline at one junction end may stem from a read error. The CDR3 DNA reads TGTGCCAGTGGCATCAGGCCCCTCTCCGGGGCGCTGCTTTTT. Its protein is CASGIRPLSGALLF. The rearrangement links TRBV19 to TRBJ2-2; D possibly uses TRBD1 or TRBD2 (5 bases each). Germline-derived CDR1 and CDR2 are LNHDA and SQIVND (reference sequence). The CDR3 is 14 residues long.

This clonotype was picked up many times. The CDR3 reads CASSWDGGQGAQIYGYTF. CDR3 sequence (DNA): TGTGCCAGCAGCTGGGATGGGGGACAGGGGGCGCAAATCTATGGCTACACCTTC. J is TRBJ1-2 and V is TRBV9; 12 bases are shared with TRBD1. Losses at the gene ends were 4 bases for V and 4 bases for J; bases not matched to a gene: 14. The CDR3 covers 18 residues. Germline V gives CDR1 SGDLS, CDR2 YYNGEE.

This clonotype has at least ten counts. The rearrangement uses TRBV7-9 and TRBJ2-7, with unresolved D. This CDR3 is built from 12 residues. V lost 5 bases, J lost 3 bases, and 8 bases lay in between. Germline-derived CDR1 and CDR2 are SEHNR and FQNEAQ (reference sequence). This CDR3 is CASSPMGYEQYF. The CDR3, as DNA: TGTGCCAGCAGCCCGATGGGCTACGAGCAGTACTTC.

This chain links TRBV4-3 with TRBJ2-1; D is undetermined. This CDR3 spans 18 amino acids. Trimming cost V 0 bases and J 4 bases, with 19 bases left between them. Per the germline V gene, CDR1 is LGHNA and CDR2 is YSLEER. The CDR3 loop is CASSQDRSLGYTYNEQFF. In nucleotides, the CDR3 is TGCGCCAGCAGCCAAGATCGTAGCTTGGGCTACACGTACAATGAGCAGTTCTTC.

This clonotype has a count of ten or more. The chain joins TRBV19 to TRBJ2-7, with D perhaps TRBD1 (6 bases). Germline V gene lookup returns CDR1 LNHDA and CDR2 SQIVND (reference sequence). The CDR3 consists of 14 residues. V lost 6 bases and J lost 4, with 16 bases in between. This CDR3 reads CASRDRRGTYEQYF. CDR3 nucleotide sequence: TGTGCCAGTAGGGACCGCAGGGGAACTTACGAGCAGTACTTC.

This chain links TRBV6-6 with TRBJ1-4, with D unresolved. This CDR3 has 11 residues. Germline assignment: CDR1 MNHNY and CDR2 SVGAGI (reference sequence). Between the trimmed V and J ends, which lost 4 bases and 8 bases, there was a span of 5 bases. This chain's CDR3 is CASSSREKLFF. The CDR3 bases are TGTGCCAGCAGTTCCAGAGAAAAACTGTTTTTT.

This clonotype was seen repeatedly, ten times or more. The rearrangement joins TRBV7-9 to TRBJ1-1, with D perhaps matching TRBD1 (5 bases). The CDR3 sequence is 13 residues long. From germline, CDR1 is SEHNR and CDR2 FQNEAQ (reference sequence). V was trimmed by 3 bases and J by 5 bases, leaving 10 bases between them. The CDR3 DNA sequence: TGTGCCAGCAGCTTGATACAGGATACTGAAGCTTTCTTT. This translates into CASSLIQDTEAFF.

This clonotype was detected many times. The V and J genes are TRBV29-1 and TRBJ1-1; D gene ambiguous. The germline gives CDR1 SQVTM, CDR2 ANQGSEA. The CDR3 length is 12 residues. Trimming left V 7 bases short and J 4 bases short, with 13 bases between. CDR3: CSALRSATEAFF. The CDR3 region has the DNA TGCAGCGCCCTAAGGTCCGCCACTGAAGCTTTCTTT. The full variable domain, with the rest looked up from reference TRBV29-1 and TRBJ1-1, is SAVISQKPSRDICQRGTSLTIQCQVDSQVTMMFWYRQQPGQSLTLIATANQGSEATYESGFVIDKFPISRPNLTFSTLTVSNMSPEDSSIYLCSALRSATEAFFGQGTRLTVV.

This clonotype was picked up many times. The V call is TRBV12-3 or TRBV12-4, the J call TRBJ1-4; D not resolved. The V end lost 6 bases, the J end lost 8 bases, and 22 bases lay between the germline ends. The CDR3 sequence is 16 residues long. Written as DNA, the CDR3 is TGTGCCAGCAGCCATTCCCCTGGTAGGTCCGAGGAAAAACTGTTTTTT. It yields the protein CASSHSPGRSEEKLFF.

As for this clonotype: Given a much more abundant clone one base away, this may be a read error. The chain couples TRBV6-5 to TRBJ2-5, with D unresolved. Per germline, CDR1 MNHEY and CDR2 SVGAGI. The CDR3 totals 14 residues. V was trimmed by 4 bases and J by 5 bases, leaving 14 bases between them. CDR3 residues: CASSLVVWMETQYF. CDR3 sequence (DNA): TGTGCCAGCAGTTTAGTGGTGTGGATGGAGACCCAGTACTTC.

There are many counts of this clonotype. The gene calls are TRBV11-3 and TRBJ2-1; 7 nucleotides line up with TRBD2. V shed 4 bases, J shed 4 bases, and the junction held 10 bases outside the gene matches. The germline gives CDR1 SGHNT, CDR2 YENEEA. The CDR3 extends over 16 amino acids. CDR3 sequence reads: CASSSRGLGLYNEQFF. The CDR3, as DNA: TGTGCCAGCAGCTCCCGCGGACTAGGTCTATACAATGAGCAGTTCTTC.

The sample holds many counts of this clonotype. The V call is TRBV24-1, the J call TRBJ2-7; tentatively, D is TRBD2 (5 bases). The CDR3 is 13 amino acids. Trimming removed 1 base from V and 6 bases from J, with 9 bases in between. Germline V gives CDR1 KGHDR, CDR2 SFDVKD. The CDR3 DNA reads TGTGCCACCAGTGATTTAGGGAGACCCGAGCAGTACTTC. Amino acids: CATSDLGRPEQYF.

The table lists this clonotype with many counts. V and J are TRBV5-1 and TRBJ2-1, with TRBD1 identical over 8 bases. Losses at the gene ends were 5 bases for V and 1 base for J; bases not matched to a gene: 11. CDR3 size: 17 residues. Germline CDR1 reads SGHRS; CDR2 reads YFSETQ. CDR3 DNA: TGCGCCAGCAGGTCCACAGGGGGTGGGCTGTCCTACAATGAGCAGTTCTTC. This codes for CASRSTGGGLSYNEQFF.

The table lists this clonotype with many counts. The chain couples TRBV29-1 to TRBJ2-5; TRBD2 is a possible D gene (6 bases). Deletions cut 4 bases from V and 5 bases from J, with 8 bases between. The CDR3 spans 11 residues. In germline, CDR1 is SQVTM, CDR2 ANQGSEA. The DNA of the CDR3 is TGCAGCGTTGGCGGGAAGGAGACCCAGTACTTC. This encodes CSVGGKETQYF.